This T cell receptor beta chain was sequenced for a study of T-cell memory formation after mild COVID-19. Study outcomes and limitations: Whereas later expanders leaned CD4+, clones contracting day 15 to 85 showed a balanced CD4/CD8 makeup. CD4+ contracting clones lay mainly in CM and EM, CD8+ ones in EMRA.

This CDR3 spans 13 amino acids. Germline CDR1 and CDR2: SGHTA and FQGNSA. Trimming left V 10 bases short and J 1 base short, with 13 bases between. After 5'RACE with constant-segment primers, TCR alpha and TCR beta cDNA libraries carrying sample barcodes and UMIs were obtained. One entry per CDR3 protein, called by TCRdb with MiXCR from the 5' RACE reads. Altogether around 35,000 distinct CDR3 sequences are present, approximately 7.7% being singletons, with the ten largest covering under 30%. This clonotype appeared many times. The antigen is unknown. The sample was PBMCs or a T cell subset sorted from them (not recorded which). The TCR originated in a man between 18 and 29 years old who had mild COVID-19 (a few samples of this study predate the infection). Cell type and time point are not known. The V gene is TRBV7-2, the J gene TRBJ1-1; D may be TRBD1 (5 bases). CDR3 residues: CAIQVMRNTEAFF. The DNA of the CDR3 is TGTGCCATACAGGTGATGAGGAACACTGAAGCTTTCTTT.